This TCR beta chain was sequenced during a study of blood T cell repertoires in COVID-19. The germline V gene encodes CDR1 MNHNY and CDR2 SVGAGI (reference sequence). Between the trimmed V and J ends, which lost 2 bases and 1 base, there was a span of 14 bases. This CDR3 is built from 16 residues. Assay used: immunoSEQ multiplex PCR; TCRdb lists only in-frame clones, some missing. Of roughly 180,000 clones listed, 87% are singletons. This chain uses TRBV6-6 with TRBJ1-1, with D perhaps TRBD1 (6 bases). The sequencing sample was made of PBMCs or T cells enriched from blood (not recorded which). The TCR sequence derives from a woman aged 25 to 45 who had recovered from COVID-19. For the CDR3, the DNA is TGTGCCAGCAGTTACGGGGCAGGGGAAGGGAACACTGAAGCTTTCTTT. This translates into CASSYGAGEGNTEAFF.